This T cell receptor beta chain was identified in a study of cytomegalovirus exposure and HLA in healthy donors. Findings and caveats of the study: Indistinguishability led to the exclusion of some V segments, TRBV6-2 and TRBV6-3 included. Specificity of three CMV-associated chains for CMV antigens was verified in vitro.

This clone has only a few counts. Its antigen is still unknown. PCR was performed using 60 Vbeta and 13 Jbeta primers. The data were produced by immunoSEQ multiplex PCR, yet TCRdb's version contains in-frame clones alone and is incomplete. The profile shows about 190,000 clones, 70% to 75% of them singletons. The CDR3 length is 15 residues. Trimming shortened V by 3 bases and J by 0 bases, and 9 bases separated the two germline ends. Germline V CDR1 and CDR2: LGHNT, FRNRAP. What was sequenced was PBMCs. This clonotype was obtained from a woman in her thirties in good health and CMV-seropositive. The chain uses TRBV12-5 and TRBJ2-1, with D perhaps matching TRBD2 (6 bases). CDR3 DNA sequence: TGTGCTAGTGGTTTATCCGGGAGCTCCTACAATGAGCAGTTCTTC. The encoded protein is CASGLSGSSYNEQFF.